Listed here are 30 T cell receptor beta chains from one sample, sequenced in a study of beta chain features in type 1 diabetes. Study conclusions and caveats: Moderate but significant shortening of TCRB CDR3s was recorded in all four CD4+ subsets from Type 1 diabetes patients.

Expressed TCRB transcripts were sequenced because the entire RNA isolate underwent reverse transcription. Profiled with immunoSEQ multiplex PCR; TCRdb holds only in-frame clones, not every one. The sample holds hundreds of thousands of clones; roughly an eighth are singletons and the top ten take 0.015% to 0.02%. Antigens of these TCRs are unknown. Sequencing was performed on naive CD4+ T cells from blood. These receptors originate from a man younger than 45 with type 1 diabetes.

The rearrangement joins TRBV15 to TRBJ1-2, with D possibly matching TRBD1 (6 bases). From germline, CDR1 is LNHNV and CDR2 YYDKDF (reference sequence). V lost 0 bases and J lost 7, with 12 bases in between. This CDR3 has 14 residues. The CDR3 sequence is CATSRDQGWSGYTF. DNA for the CDR3: TGTGCCACCAGCAGAGATCAGGGGTGGAGTGGCTACACCTTC.

The rearrangement links TRBV6-5 to TRBJ1-1; D is perhaps TRBD1 (5 bases). The CDR3 has 13 amino acids. V lost 2 bases to trimming and J lost 11 bases, with 15 bases between them. The germline V gene encodes CDR1 MNHEY and CDR2 SVGAGI. CDR3 region: CASSYGGSVRAFF. CDR3 bases: TGTGCCAGCAGTTACGGGGGGTCGGTAAGGGCTTTCTTT.

The chain employs TRBV27 and TRBJ2-1; 8 bases map to TRBD1. V trimming: 5 bases; J trimming: 9 bases; junction bases outside the gene matches: 12. The CDR3 runs 15 residues. Germline V gene sequence: CDR1 MNHEY, CDR2 SMNVEV (reference sequence). Here the CDR3 reads CASSPRVTGASEQFF. CDR3 DNA: TGTGCCAGCAGTCCAAGGGTGACAGGGGCGAGTGAGCAGTTCTTC.

The table lists this clone with a few counts. V is TRBV14 and J is TRBJ2-5, with D hard to call. Germline V gene lookup returns CDR1 SGHDN and CDR2 FVKESK. This CDR3 is 15 amino acids long. V was pared by 0 bases and J by 2 bases, with 10 bases between. The CDR3 bases are TGTGCCAGCAGCCAAGATCGAACAGCACAAGAGACCCAGTACTTC. It translates to CASSQDRTAQETQYF.

This clone has a handful of counts. This sequence joins TRBV28 and TRBJ2-5; D is undetermined. Germline CDR1 and CDR2: MDHEN and SYDVKM. The V and J ends lost 3 bases and 4 bases respectively, with 9 bases between them. CDR3 size: 13 residues. Here the CDR3 DNA reads TGTGCCAGCAGTTTTCAGGTGCGAGAGACCCAGTACTTC. Encoded protein: CASSFQVRETQYF.

There are a few counts of this clone. The chain joins TRBV9 to TRBJ2-1; 7 nucleotides match TRBD2. Germline V gene data show CDR1 as SGDLS and CDR2 as YYNGEE. Losses at the gene ends were 4 bases for V and 5 bases for J; bases not matched to a gene: 3. The CDR3 spans 13 residues. DNA of the CDR3: TGTGCCAGCAGCAGCGGGACGAACAATGAGCAGTTCTTC. As protein: CASSSGTNNEQFF.

The chain recombines TRBV30 with TRBJ2-1; 12 positions match TRBD2. The germline V gene encodes CDR1 GTSNPN and CDR2 SVGIG (reference sequence). V shed 1 base and J 9 bases; nucleotides not matched to a gene: 7. The CDR3 has 15 amino acids. This CDR3 reads CAWSGPSGRAGEQFF. For the CDR3, the DNA is TGTGCCTGGAGTGGACCTAGCGGGAGGGCCGGTGAGCAGTTCTTC.

The J gene is TRBJ2-3, the V gene TRBV28; D is uncertain. The CDR3 has 13 amino acids. Germline loops: CDR1 MDHEN, CDR2 SYDVKM. Trimming removed 6 bases at V and 0 bases at J, with 7 bases between. Here the CDR3 DNA reads TGTGCCAGCAGGGGCAGGAGCACAGATACGCAGTATTTT. Protein: CASRGRSTDTQYF.

The chain joins TRBV6-5 to TRBJ1-2; D is possibly TRBD1 (5 bases). This CDR3 has 13 amino acids. Trimming shortened V by 5 bases and J by 0 bases, and 7 bases separated the two germline ends. In germline, CDR1 is MNHEY, CDR2 SVGAGI. CDR3 nucleotides: TGTGCCAGCAGTCAGGGTGCTAACTATGGCTACACCTTC. It specifies CASSQGANYGYTF.

The chain links TRBV6-6 to TRBJ2-1, with D unresolved. V was cut by 6 bases and J by 8 bases, with 8 bases left in between. The CDR3 sequence is 11 residues long. CDR1 and CDR2 (germline): MNHNY, SVGAGI (reference sequence). The DNA of the CDR3 is TGTGCCAGCAGCCCGGGTGATGAGCAGTTCTTC. Translated: CASSPGDEQFF.

The rearrangement joins TRBV29-1 to TRBJ2-2; 13 bases line up with TRBD2. The CDR3 spans 15 residues. V shed 6 bases and J 6 bases; nucleotides not matched to a gene: 7. Looked up from germline, CDR1 is SQVTM and CDR2 is ANQGSEA. This CDR3 is CSVAGTSGIAGELFF. CDR3 nucleotide sequence: TGCAGCGTGGCCGGGACTAGCGGGATCGCCGGGGAGCTGTTTTTT.

The chain has TRBV5-1 and TRBJ2-3; TRBD1 is a possible D gene (6 bases). The CDR3 consists of 15 residues. The germline V gene has CDR1 SGHRS and CDR2 YFSETQ. Trimming removed 4 bases from V and 4 bases from J, with 16 bases in between. The CDR3 nucleotides read TGCGCCAGCAGCATACAGGGTTATGAGGCAGATACGCAGTATTTT. Its translation is CASSIQGYEADTQYF. Using reference TRBV5-1 and TRBJ2-3 for the parts outside the CDR3, the full variable domain is KAGVTQTPRYLIKTRGQQVTLSCSPISGHRSVSWYQQTPGQGLQFLFEYFSETQRNKGNFPGRFSGRQFSNSRSEMNVSTLELGDSALYLCASSIQGYEADTQYFGPGTRLTVL.

The gene calls are TRBV2 and TRBJ2-5; D ambiguous. The CDR3 contains 14 residues. Trimming shortened V by 3 bases and J by 3 bases, and 11 bases separated the two germline ends. From germline, CDR1 is SNHLY and CDR2 FYNNEI. CDR3 loop: CASSESGTKETQYF. In DNA, the CDR3 is TGTGCCAGCAGTGAGTCAGGCACCAAAGAGACCCAGTACTTC.

The chain joins TRBV13 to TRBJ1-2; a weak D match, TRBD1 (6 bases). The ends were cut back, 1 base at V and 1 base at J, with 19 bases in the middle. Germline V gene sequence: CDR1 PRHDT, CDR2 FYEKMQ (reference sequence). There are 18 residues in the CDR3. The CDR3 nucleotides are TGTGCCAGCAGCTTAGAGGTCTGGGGGCGAACCCTTAACTATGGCTACACCTTC. Its protein is CASSLEVWGRTLNYGYTF.

The rearrangement links TRBV2 to TRBJ1-5; D may be TRBD1 (6 bases). Trimming shortened V by 2 bases and J by 7 bases, and 12 bases separated the two germline ends. This CDR3 spans 14 amino acids. From germline, CDR1 is SNHLY and CDR2 FYNNEI. The CDR3 loop reads CASSERVQGQPQHF. As DNA, the CDR3 is TGTGCCAGCAGTGAACGGGTGCAGGGGCAGCCCCAGCATTTT.

The chain joins TRBV5-1 to TRBJ2-7; D is unresolved. Per the germline V gene, CDR1 is SGHRS and CDR2 is YFSETQ. V dropped 4 bases and J dropped 2 bases, with 16 bases sitting between them. The CDR3 loop spans 15 amino acids. This chain's CDR3 is CASSVSLAEAYEQYF. DNA of the CDR3: TGCGCCAGCAGCGTATCCTTGGCAGAAGCCTACGAGCAGTACTTC.

This clone has only a few counts. V usage is TRBV4-3 and J usage is TRBJ2-2; D is ambiguous. This CDR3 comprises 21 residues. Trimming cost V 0 bases and J 1 base, with 24 bases left between them. Germline CDR1 and CDR2: LGHNA and YSLEER. The CDR3 here is CASSQDPLRQSISVNTGELFF. The CDR3 nucleotides read TGCGCCAGCAGCCAAGATCCGCTACGGCAGAGCATAAGCGTGAACACCGGGGAGCTGTTTTTT.

The chain carries TRBV2 and TRBJ1-1; D may be TRBD1 (5 bases). CDR3 length equals 13 residues. V lost 8 bases and J lost 2, with 12 bases in between. Germline V CDR1 and CDR2: SNHLY, FYNNEI. CDR3 sequence reads: CASAGGVNTEAFF. For the CDR3, the DNA is TGTGCCAGCGCGGGGGGGGTTAACACTGAAGCTTTCTTT. Supplemented by reference TRBV2 and TRBJ1-1, the full variable domain reads EPEVTQTPSHQVTQMGQEVILRCVPISNHLYFYWYRQILGQKVEFLVSFYNNEISEKSEIFDDQFSVERPDGSNFTLKIRSTKLEDSAMYFCASAGGVNTEAFFGQGTRLTVV.

The rearrangement joins TRBV5-1 to TRBJ2-3, with TRBD2 as a possible D gene (6 bases). CDR3 length: 14 amino acids. Per the germline V gene, CDR1 is SGHRS and CDR2 is YFSETQ. V lost 3 bases to trimming and J lost 9 bases, with 17 bases between them. The CDR3 is CASSSTGSRITQYF. CDR3 bases: TGCGCCAGCAGCTCCACCGGGAGTCGTATAACGCAGTATTTT.

This clone was counted only a few times. The chain uses TRBV11-2 and TRBJ2-7, with 9 bases fitting TRBD1. Looked up from germline, CDR1 is SGHAT and CDR2 is FQNNGV. V shed 8 bases and J 4 bases; nucleotides not matched to a gene: 6. The CDR3 runs 13 residues. The CDR3 sequence is CASQGQGGYEQYF. CDR3 nucleotide sequence: TGTGCCAGCCAGGGACAGGGAGGGTACGAGCAGTACTTC.

The chain joins TRBV18 to TRBJ2-7; TRBD2 is a possible D gene (5 bases). CDR3 length: 15 residues. With 5 bases removed from V and 0 bases from J, the gap between germline ends came to 14 bases. Germline CDR1 KGHSH, CDR2 LQKENI. This CDR3 reads CASSTSGSSSYEQYF. The DNA for the CDR3 is TGTGCCAGCTCAACAAGCGGTTCGAGCTCCTACGAGCAGTACTTC.

This chain uses TRBV6-1 with TRBJ1-5; D possibly corresponds to TRBD1 (6 bases). Germline V CDR1 and CDR2: MNHNS, SASEGT. The CDR3 is 16 amino acids. V gave up 2 bases and J gave up 4 bases, with 15 bases separating them. The CDR3 loop reads CASSENGGQINQPQHF. The CDR3 DNA reads as TGTGCCAGCAGTGAAAATGGTGGACAGATTAATCAGCCCCAGCATTTT.

This clone was picked up a small number of times. Other DNA sequences in this specimen translate into the identical CDR3. This chain connects TRBV9 to TRBJ2-1, with 8 bases aligning to TRBD2. V shed 2 bases and J 1 base; nucleotides not matched to a gene: 2. Germline V gene data show CDR1 as SGDLS and CDR2 as YYNGEE. The CDR3 is 15 residues long. CDR3 protein: CASSVSGTSYNEQFF. CDR3 nucleotide sequence: TGTGCCAGCAGCGTTAGCGGGACGTCCTACAATGAGCAGTTCTTC. Using reference TRBV9 and TRBJ2-1 for the parts outside the CDR3, the full variable domain is DSGVTQTPKHLITATGQRVTLRCSPRSGDLSVYWYQQSLDQGLQFLIQYYNGEERAKGNILERFSAQQFPDLHSELNLSSLELGDSALYFCASSVSGTSYNEQFFGPGTRLTVL.

The chain employs TRBV7-9 and TRBJ2-7; 8 bases line up with TRBD1. Germline loops: CDR1 SEHNR, CDR2 FQNEAQ (reference sequence). The CDR3 runs 13 residues. V shed 4 bases, J shed 7 bases, and the junction held 6 bases outside the gene matches. The CDR3, as DNA: TGTGCCAGCAGCTCCTCGGGACAGGTAGAGCAGTACTTC. Amino acids: CASSSSGQVEQYF.

This clone was counted only a few times. This chain links TRBV4-2 with TRBJ1-4; 7 positions match TRBD1. CDR1 LGHNA and CDR2 YNFKEQ come from the germline V gene. CDR3 length equals 18 residues. V dropped 3 bases and J dropped 3; count of bases not matched to a gene: 13. The CDR3 DNA reads TGTGCCAGCAGCCACCGCGCGACAGGGTATATCGCTAATGAAAAACTGTTTTTT. Its protein is CASSHRATGYIANEKLFF.

This clone was observed a handful of times. The rearrangement links TRBV5-4 to TRBJ1-4, with D possibly TRBD1 on 6 matching bases. The length of the CDR3 is 14 residues. Germline V gives CDR1 SGHNT, CDR2 YYREEE (reference sequence). Trimming pared 4 bases from V and 6 bases from J, leaving 13 bases between. As DNA, the CDR3 is TGTGCCAGCAGCCACCCGGGACAAGATGAAAAACTGTTTTTT. Translation: CASSHPGQDEKLFF.

The chain couples TRBV11-2 to TRBJ2-5; D gene uncertain. The CDR3 runs to 11 residues. CDR1 is SGHAT and CDR2 is FQNNGV in the germline V gene. V lost 5 bases to trimming and J lost 5 bases, with 6 bases between them. CDR3 sequence reads: CASSIVETQYF. The DNA for the CDR3 is TGTGCCAGCAGCATCGTGGAGACCCAGTACTTC.

V gene TRBV7-2 combines with J gene TRBJ2-1; 7 bases line up with TRBD2. The CDR3 runs 16 residues. The V segment lost 5 bases and the J segment 0 bases; nucleotides outside the gene matches: 7. The germline V gene has CDR1 SGHTA and CDR2 FQGNSA. The CDR3 here is CASSPSSGLSYNEQFF. For the CDR3, the DNA is TGTGCCAGCAGCCCTTCTAGCGGACTCTCCTACAATGAGCAGTTCTTC.

This clone was detected only a few times. The rearrangement links TRBV5-8 to TRBJ2-1; 7 positions match TRBD2. J lost 8 bases, V lost 4 bases, and 9 bases had no gene match. The CDR3 consists of 14 residues. Germline V gives CDR1 SGHTS, CDR2 YDEGEE. The CDR3 region has the DNA TGTGCCAGCAGCCCCCCGGCGGGAGCGTATGAGCAGTTCTTC. It yields the protein CASSPPAGAYEQFF.

This clone has a handful of counts. The chain recombines TRBV25-1 with TRBJ1-1, with D unresolved. The CDR3 is 14 amino acids. The V and J ends lost 3 bases and 5 bases respectively, with 13 bases between them. Germline V CDR1 and CDR2: MGHDK, SYGVNS. CDR3 nucleotide sequence: TGTGCCAGCAGTGAGGGAGGCACGGGGACTGAAGCTTTCTTT. Translated, it gives CASSEGGTGTEAFF.